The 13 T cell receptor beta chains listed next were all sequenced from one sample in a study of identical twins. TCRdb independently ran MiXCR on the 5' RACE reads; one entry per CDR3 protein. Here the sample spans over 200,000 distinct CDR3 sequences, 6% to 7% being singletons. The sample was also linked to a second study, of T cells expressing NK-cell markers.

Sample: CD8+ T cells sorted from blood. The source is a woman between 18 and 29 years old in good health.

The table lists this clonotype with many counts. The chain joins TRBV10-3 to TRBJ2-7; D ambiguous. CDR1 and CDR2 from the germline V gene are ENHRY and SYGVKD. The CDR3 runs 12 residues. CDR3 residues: CAAGGIPYEQYF. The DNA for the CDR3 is TGTGCTGCCGGCGGAATCCCCTACGAGCAGTACTTC.

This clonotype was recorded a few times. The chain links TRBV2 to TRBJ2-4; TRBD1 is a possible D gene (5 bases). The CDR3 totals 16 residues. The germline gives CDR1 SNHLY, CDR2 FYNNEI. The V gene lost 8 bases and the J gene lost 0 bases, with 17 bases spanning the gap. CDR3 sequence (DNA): TGTGCCAGCGGTATTGACAGAACCCTAGCCAAAAACATTCAGTACTTC. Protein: CASGIDRTLAKNIQYF.

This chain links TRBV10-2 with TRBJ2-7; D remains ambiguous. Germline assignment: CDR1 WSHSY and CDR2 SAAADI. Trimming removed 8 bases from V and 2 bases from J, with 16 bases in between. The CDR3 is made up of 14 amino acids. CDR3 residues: CASATDGPTYEQYF. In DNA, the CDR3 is TGCGCCAGCGCGACGGACGGCCCCACCTACGAGCAGTACTTC.

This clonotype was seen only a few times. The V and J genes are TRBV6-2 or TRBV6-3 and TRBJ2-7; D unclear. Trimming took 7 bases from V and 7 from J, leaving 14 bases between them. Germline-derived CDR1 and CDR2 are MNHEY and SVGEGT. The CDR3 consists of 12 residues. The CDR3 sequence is CASKDGSREQYF. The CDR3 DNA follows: TGTGCCAGCAAGGACGGAAGCCGAGAGCAGTACTTC.

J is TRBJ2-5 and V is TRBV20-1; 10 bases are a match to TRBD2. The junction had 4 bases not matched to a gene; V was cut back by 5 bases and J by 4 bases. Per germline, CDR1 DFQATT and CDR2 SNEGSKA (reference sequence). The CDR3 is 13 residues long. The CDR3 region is CSAPSGSRETQYF. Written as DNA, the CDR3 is TGCAGTGCTCCTAGCGGGAGTCGAGAGACCCAGTACTTC.

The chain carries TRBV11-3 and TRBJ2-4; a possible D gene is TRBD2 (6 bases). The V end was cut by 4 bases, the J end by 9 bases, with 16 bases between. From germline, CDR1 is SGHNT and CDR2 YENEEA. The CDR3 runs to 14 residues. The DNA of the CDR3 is TGTGCCAGCAGCTCGCCGGCTACCGGGAGCATTCAGTACTTC. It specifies CASSSPATGSIQYF.

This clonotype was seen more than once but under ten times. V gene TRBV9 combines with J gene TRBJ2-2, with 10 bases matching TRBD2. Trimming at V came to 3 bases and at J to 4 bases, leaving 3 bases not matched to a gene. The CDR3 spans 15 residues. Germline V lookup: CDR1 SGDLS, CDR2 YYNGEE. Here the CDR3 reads CASSASGGGTGELFF. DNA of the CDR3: TGTGCCAGCAGCGCTAGCGGGGGAGGCACCGGGGAGCTGTTTTTT. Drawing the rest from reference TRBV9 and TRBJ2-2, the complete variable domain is DSGVTQTPKHLITATGQRVTLRCSPRSGDLSVYWYQQSLDQGLQFLIQYYNGEERAKGNILERFSAQQFPDLHSELNLSSLELGDSALYFCASSASGGGTGELFFGEGSRLTVL.

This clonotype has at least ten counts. CDR3 amino acids: CASSVGEYSPLHF. The DNA for the CDR3 is TGTGCCAGCAGCGTAGGGGAGTATTCACCCCTCCACTTT. This chain links TRBV9 with TRBJ1-6; D uncertain. The CDR3 covers 13 residues. Germline CDR1 and CDR2: SGDLS and YYNGEE. Trimming cost V 0 bases and J 8 bases, with 6 bases left between them.

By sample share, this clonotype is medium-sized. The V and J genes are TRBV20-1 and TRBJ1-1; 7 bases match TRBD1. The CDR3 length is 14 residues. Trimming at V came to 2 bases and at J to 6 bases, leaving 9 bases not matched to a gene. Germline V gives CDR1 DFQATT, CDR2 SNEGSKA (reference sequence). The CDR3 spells CSARPLDRIAEAFF. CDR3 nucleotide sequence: TGCAGTGCTAGACCCCTGGACAGGATAGCTGAAGCTTTCTTT.

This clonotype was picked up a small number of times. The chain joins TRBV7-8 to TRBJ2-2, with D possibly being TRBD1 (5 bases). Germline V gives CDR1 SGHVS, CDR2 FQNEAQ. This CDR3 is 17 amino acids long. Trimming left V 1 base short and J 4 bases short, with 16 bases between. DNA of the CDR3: TGTGCCAGCAGCTTAGGTGGAACAGGACACAGCACCGGGGAGCTGTTTTTT. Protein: CASSLGGTGHSTGELFF.

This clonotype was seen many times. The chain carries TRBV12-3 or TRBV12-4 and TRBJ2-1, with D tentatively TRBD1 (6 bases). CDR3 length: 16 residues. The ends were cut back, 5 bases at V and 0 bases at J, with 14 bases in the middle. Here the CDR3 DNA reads TGTGCCAGCAGTCCGGACACAGGGAGCTCCTACAATGAGCAGTTCTTC. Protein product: CASSPDTGSSYNEQFF.

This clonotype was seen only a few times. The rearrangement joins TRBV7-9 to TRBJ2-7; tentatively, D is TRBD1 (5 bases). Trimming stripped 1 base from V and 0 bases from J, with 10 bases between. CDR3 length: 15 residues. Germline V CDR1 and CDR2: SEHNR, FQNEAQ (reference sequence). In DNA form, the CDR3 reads TGTGCCAGCAGCTTAGACTTGACAGACTCCTACGAGCAGTACTTC. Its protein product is CASSLDLTDSYEQYF.

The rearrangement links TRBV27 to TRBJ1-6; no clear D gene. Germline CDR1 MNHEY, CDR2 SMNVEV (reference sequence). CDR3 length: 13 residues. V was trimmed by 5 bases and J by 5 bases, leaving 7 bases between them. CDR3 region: CASSLRHNSPLHF. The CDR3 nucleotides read TGTGCCAGCAGTCTGCGACATAATTCACCCCTCCACTTT.